This section outlines one T cell receptor beta chain sequence together with its context. The data derive from a study of T-cell reconstitution after alpha-beta-depleted transplantation in children. The ends were cut back, 8 bases at V and 1 base at J, with 18 bases in the middle. The CDR3 has 16 amino acids. Unique molecular identifiers featured in how the TCRbeta library was prepared. TCRdb re-analysed the PCR reads in MiXCR, keeping a single row per CDR3 protein. The sample lists 500,000 to 750,000 distinct CDR3 sequences, roughly 13% occurring once. Specimen: PBMCs, mostly from graft donor cells, collected 360 days after TCRalphabeta/CD19-depleted stem cell transplant. This chain links TRBV23-1 with TRBJ2-1, with D perhaps matching TRBD2 (6 bases). TRBV23-1 counts as an open reading frame of uncertain function. The receptor comes from a male patient aged 10 to 17 who had a stem cell transplant for acute myeloid leukemia, so the T cells may come from the graft donor. The CDR3 reads CASYSSVSPSYNEQFF. The CDR3 DNA is TGCGCCAGCTACTCTAGCGTCTCTCCATCCTACAATGAGCAGTTCTTC.